The next 14 T cell receptor beta chains were all read from a single sample in a study of blood T cell repertoires in COVID-19. Sequenced by immunoSEQ multiplex PCR; TCRdb stores in-frame clones only, minus some. The repertoire holds approximately 200,000 clones, with over 75% as singletons. Sequencing was done on a sample of peripheral blood. Receptors originate from a human donor in a cohort sampled during active COVID-19.

This chain joins TRBV4-2 and TRBJ1-1; 7 positions agree with TRBD1. The germline V gene has CDR1 LGHNA and CDR2 YNFKEQ. This CDR3 region has 15 residues. The J segment lost 3 bases and the V segment lost 4 bases, leaving 8 bases of the junction unmatched. The CDR3 DNA is TGTGCCAGCAGCCCCGTAGGGGGCTGGGACACTGAAGCTTTCTTT. Translated, it gives CASSPVGGWDTEAFF.

This clone was seen more than once but under ten times. The rearrangement links TRBV6-6 to TRBJ2-7, with D possibly matching TRBD1 (5 bases). Trimming pared 0 bases from V and 1 base from J, leaving 13 bases between. Per the germline V gene, CDR1 is MNHNY and CDR2 is SVGAGI (reference sequence). This CDR3 spans 16 amino acids. The CDR3 loop reads CASSYSYRQASYEQYF. DNA of the CDR3: TGTGCCAGCAGTTACTCCTACAGGCAGGCGTCCTACGAGCAGTACTTC.

This chain joins TRBV28 and TRBJ1-2, with TRBD1 matching over 9 bases. The V and J ends lost 4 bases and 8 bases, in that order; junction bases with no gene match: 5. The germline CDR1 and CDR2 sequences are MDHEN and SYDVKM. The CDR3 length is 13 residues. The CDR3 loop is CASSWGQGMGYTF. CDR3 in DNA: TGTGCCAGCAGTTGGGGACAGGGTATGGGCTACACCTTC.

The chain is built from TRBV9 and TRBJ2-5, with 14 bases matching TRBD2. CDR1 is SGDLS and CDR2 is YYNGEE in the germline V gene. This CDR3 has 16 amino acids. V dropped 4 bases and J dropped 5; count of bases not matched to a gene: 7. CDR3 bases: TGTGCCAGCAGCTCTGGGACTAGCGGGAGCGGGGAGACCCAGTACTTC. This codes for CASSSGTSGSGETQYF.

This sequence joins TRBV6-6 and TRBJ1-6; D perhaps matches TRBD1 (5 bases). Germline CDR1 is MNHNY and CDR2 is SVGAGI (reference sequence). V shed 6 bases and J shed 0 bases, with 9 bases lying between them. The CDR3 sequence is 15 residues long. The CDR3 loop is CASRPDSSYNSPLHF. The CDR3 DNA is TGTGCCAGCAGACCCGACAGCTCCTATAATTCACCCCTCCACTTT.

V is TRBV7-9 and J is TRBJ2-1; 7 bases match TRBD2. J lost 2 bases, V lost 7 bases, and 14 bases had no gene match. This CDR3 is built from 17 residues. The V gene's germline CDR1 is SEHNR and CDR2 FQNEAQ (reference sequence). CDR3 DNA sequence: TGTGCCAGCACCCCCGGTAGCGGGCCCGTCGCCTACAATGAGCAGTTCTTC. Amino acid sequence: CASTPGSGPVAYNEQFF.

The chain joins TRBV24-1 to TRBJ2-3; 8 bases match TRBD1. The germline gives CDR1 KGHDR, CDR2 SFDVKD. There are 16 residues in the CDR3. V was clipped by 4 bases and J by 2 bases; unmatched bases: 7. The CDR3 nucleotides read TGTGCCACCAGTGACAAGGACAGGGCCAACACAGATACGCAGTATTTT. Translating it yields CATSDKDRANTDTQYF.

CDR3 sequence: CASSLYLAGKNNEQFF. As DNA, the CDR3 is TGTGCCAGCAGCTTGTATCTAGCGGGTAAGAACAATGAGCAGTTCTTC. The V call is TRBV5-6, the J call TRBJ2-1; 8 bases line up with TRBD2. CDR3 length equals 16 residues. The V gene's germline CDR1 is SGHDT and CDR2 YYEEEE. The V and J ends lost 1 base and 5 bases, in that order; junction bases with no gene match: 8.

The chain couples TRBV10-3 to TRBJ2-6; 7 bases agree with TRBD2. Germline lookup yields CDR1 ENHRY and CDR2 SYGVKD. CDR3 length: 16 amino acids. The trim removed 6 bases at V and 0 bases at J, leaving 5 bases unmatched. CDR3 protein: CAIRREPDSGANVLTF. In DNA, the CDR3 is TGTGCCATCAGGCGGGAGCCAGACTCTGGGGCCAACGTCCTGACTTTC.

The chain uses TRBV21-1 and TRBJ1-4. TRBV21-1 corresponds to a pseudogene. CDR3 size: 19 residues. The CDR3 DNA is TGTGCCAGCAGCAAAGTCCCGCCATTTCCCGAGACAACTAATGAAAAACTGTTTTTT. It translates to CASSKVPPFPETTNEKLFF.

The chain employs TRBV28 and TRBJ1-6; weak D call: TRBD1 (6 bases). V was shortened by 4 bases and J by 7 bases, with 11 bases between the two germline ends. Germline CDR1 is MDHEN and CDR2 is SYDVKM. The CDR3 totals 14 residues. The CDR3 DNA reads as TGTGCCAGCAGTTGGACAGAACCCAATTCACCCCTCCACTTT. Protein product: CASSWTEPNSPLHF.

The rearrangement joins TRBV25-1 to TRBJ1-1; no clear D gene. CDR1 and CDR2 from the germline V gene are MGHDK and SYGVNS. The germline V and J ends were trimmed by 3 bases and 5 bases, with 4 bases remaining between them. The CDR3 runs 11 residues. The CDR3 protein is CASSDRTEAFF. CDR3 nucleotides: TGTGCCAGCAGTGACCGGACTGAAGCTTTCTTT.

This sequence joins TRBV5-1 and TRBJ2-7, with 7 bases that match TRBD1. The V and J ends lost 4 bases and 5 bases, in that order; junction bases with no gene match: 12. The CDR3 runs to 15 residues. Germline V gives CDR1 SGHRS, CDR2 YFSETQ. CDR3 sequence: CASSIGATGSNEQYF. As DNA, the CDR3 is TGCGCCAGCAGCATAGGGGCGACAGGGTCCAACGAGCAGTACTTC.

This rearrangement joins TRBV7-8 to TRBJ1-2, with TRBD1 matching over 11 bases. Germline-derived CDR1 and CDR2 are SGHVS and FQNEAQ. CDR3 length equals 15 residues. The V and J ends lost 7 bases and 6 bases, in that order; junction bases with no gene match: 10. In nucleotides, the CDR3 is TGTGCCAGCACCCAAGGACAGGGGGCGTACAATGGCTACACCTTC. Translation: CASTQGQGAYNGYTF.